The clone carrying this T cell receptor (beta chain) was counted a few times. Its specificity is unknown. CD45RO/CCR7/CD25/CD127/CD95/CD27 staining was used to isolate CD4+ naive, central memory, regulatory and stem cell-like memory cells by sorting. This sample was included in a study of beta chain features in type 1 diabetes. All of the isolated RNA was reverse transcribed, so expressed TCRB transcripts were sequenced. Assay: immunoSEQ multiplex PCR; the TCRdb copy retains only in-frame clones and omits some. This table holds fewer than 900,000 clones, roughly 17% found once. General study results and limits: Sequencing the cDNA could make cells with high TCR expression show up more than they should.

This CDR3 is 15 amino acids long. CDR1 and CDR2 (germline): LGHNA, YSLEER. The ends lost 1 base at V and 6 bases at J; junction bases unmatched: 6. The sequence was obtained from a woman between 18 and 29 years old in good health. The genes are TRBV4-3 and TRBJ2-7, with TRBD2 matching 10 bases. The source material was naive CD4+ T cells from blood. The CDR3 sequence: CASSQGLASGSEQYF. The CDR3 DNA is TGCGCCAGCAGCCAAGGCCTAGCTAGCGGGAGCGAGCAGTACTTC.